This TCR beta chain was identified during a study of blood T cells in healthy people across ages. Next came a second PCR, run for about 7 to 12 cycles, which used a sample-barcoded 5' primer along with a J-beta primer mix. TCRdb called the 5' RACE reads again in MiXCR, with one record for every CDR3 protein. The table includes about 680,000 distinct CDR3 sequences, about half detected once. This clonotype was observed a handful of times. This CDR3 contains 15 residues. Germline CDR1 SGHTA, CDR2 FQGNSA. Trimming removed 7 bases at V and 5 bases at J, with 17 bases between. The chain recombines TRBV7-2 with TRBJ2-2, with D possibly being TRBD1 (6 bases). This receptor was obtained from a woman in her sixties in good health. Sequenced sample: blood. The CDR3 sequence: CASTTDRTLTGELFF. As DNA, the CDR3 is TGTGCCAGCACGACGGACAGAACGCTGACCGGGGAGCTGTTTTTT.